The T cell receptor (beta chain) under discussion was sequenced for a study of regulatory T cells in long-lasting Graves disease. Looked up from germline, CDR1 is GTSNPN and CDR2 is SVGIG (reference sequence). The CDR3 sequence is 14 residues long. Construction of the TCR beta libraries employed iRepertoire HTBI primers in conjunction with Arm-PCR of CDR3 regions. From the multiplex PCR reads, TCRdb called clonotypes with MiXCR, one entry per CDR3 protein. The table lists about 620,000 distinct CDR3 sequences, under 20% of them singletons. This clonotype was counted only a few times. The sample's time point: newly diagnosed GD, antithyroid drugs for less than 3 months. Following extraction of RNA from PBMCs, that RNA was used to make the TCR library. The same sample was also studied in work on T cells in Graves' hyperthyroidism and ophthalmopathy. According to that study: Most thyroid-expanded clonotypes above 0.001 were also found in blood.

The sample consisted of peripheral blood mononuclear cells (PBMCs), taken at new diagnosis, from a patient treated with antithyroid drugs. The receptor comes from a woman younger than 45 with Graves disease. The chain is built from TRBV30 and TRBJ2-5; 9 positions match TRBD2. Gene TRBJ2-1 matches the end of the DNA better, so the J call may be wrong. The DNA of the CDR3 is TGTGCCTGGAGTGCCCTTAGCGGGAGCAATGAGCAGTTCTTC. Amino acid sequence: CAWSALSGSNEQFF.